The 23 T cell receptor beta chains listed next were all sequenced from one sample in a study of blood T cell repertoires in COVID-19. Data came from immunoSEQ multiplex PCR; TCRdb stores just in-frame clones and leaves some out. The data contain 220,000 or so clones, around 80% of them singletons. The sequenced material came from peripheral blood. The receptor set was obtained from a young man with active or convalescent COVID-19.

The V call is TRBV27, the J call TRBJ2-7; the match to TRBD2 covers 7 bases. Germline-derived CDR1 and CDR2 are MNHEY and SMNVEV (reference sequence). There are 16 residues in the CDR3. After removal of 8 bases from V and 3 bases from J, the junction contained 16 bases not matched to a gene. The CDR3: CASHPLWAGEVYEQYF. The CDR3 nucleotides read TGTGCCAGCCACCCACTTTGGGCGGGAGAGGTCTACGAGCAGTACTTC.

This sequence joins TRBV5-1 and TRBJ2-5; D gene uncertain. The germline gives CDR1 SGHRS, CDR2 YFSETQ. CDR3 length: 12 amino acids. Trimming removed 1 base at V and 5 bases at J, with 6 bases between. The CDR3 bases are TGCGCCAGCAGCTTGAGCGACGAGACCCAGTACTTC. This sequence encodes CASSLSDETQYF.

Here the CDR3 DNA reads TGTGCCAGCAGCTTGGCGCCGACAGGGTCGAGCTACGAGCAGTACTTC. This gives the protein CASSLAPTGSSYEQYF. V usage is TRBV5-5 and J usage is TRBJ2-7, with 7 positions matching TRBD1. CDR3 length: 16 residues. The germline V gene encodes CDR1 SGHKS and CDR2 YYEKEE (reference sequence). Unmatched junction bases numbered 9, after V lost 0 bases and J lost 3 bases.

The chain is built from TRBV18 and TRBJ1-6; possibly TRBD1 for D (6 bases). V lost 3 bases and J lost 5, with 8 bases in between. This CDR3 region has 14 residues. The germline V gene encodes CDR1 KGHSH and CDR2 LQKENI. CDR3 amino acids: CASSPGQHNSPLHF. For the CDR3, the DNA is TGTGCCAGCTCACCTGGACAGCATAATTCACCCCTCCACTTT.

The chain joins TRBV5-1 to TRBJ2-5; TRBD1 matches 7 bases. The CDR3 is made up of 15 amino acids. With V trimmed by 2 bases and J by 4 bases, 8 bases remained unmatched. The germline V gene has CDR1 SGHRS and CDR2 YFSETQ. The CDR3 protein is CASSFRDREGETQYF. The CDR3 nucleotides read TGCGCCAGCAGCTTCCGAGACAGGGAAGGAGAGACCCAGTACTTC.

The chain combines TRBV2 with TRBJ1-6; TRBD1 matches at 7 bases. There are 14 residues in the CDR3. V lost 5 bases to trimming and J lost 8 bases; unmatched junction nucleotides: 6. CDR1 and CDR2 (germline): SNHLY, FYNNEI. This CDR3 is CASSRDRADSPLHF. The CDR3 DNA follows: TGTGCCAGCAGTCGGGACAGAGCGGATTCACCCCTCCACTTT. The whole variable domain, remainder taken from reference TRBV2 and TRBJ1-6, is EPEVTQTPSHQVTQMGQEVILRCVPISNHLYFYWYRQILGQKVEFLVSFYNNEISEKSEIFDDQFSVERPDGSNFTLKIRSTKLEDSAMYFCASSRDRADSPLHFGNGTRLTVT.

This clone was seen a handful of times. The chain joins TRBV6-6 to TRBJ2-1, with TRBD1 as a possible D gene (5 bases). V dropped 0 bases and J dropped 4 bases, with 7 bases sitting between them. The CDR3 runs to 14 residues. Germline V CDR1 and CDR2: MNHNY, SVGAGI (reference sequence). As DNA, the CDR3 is TGTGCCAGCAGTTACTCGGACACGTACAATGAGCAGTTCTTC. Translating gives CASSYSDTYNEQFF.

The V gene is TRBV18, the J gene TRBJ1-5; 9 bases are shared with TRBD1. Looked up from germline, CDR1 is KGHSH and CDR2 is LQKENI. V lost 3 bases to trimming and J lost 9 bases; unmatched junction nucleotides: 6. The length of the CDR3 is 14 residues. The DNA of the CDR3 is TGTGCCAGCTCACCCGGGACAGGGACTTCGCCCCAGCATTTT. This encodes CASSPGTGTSPQHF.

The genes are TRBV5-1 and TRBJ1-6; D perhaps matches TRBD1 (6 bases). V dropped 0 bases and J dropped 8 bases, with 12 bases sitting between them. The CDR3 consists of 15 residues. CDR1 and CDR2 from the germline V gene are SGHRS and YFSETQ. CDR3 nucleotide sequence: TGCGCCAGCAGCTTGGGCCGGGGGGCCTATTCACCCCTCCACTTT. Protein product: CASSLGRGAYSPLHF.

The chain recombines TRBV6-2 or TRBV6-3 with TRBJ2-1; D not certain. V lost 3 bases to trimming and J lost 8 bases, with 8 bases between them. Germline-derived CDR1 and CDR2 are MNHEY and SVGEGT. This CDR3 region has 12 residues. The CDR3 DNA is TGTGCCAGCAGTTATCAGAATGATGAGCAGTTCTTC. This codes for CASSYQNDEQFF.

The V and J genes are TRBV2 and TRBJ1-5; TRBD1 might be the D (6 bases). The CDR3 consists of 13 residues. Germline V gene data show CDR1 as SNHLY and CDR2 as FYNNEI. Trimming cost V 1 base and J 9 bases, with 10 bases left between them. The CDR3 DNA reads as TGTGCCAGCAGTGAAGACCAGGGGCGGCCCCAGCATTTT. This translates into CASSEDQGRPQHF.

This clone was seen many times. The CDR3 nucleotides read TGTGCCAGCAGTTTGGGCCACGAGCAGTACTTC. This encodes CASSLGHEQYF. This chain joins TRBV12-3 or TRBV12-4 and TRBJ2-7; no clear D gene. CDR3 size: 11 residues. Trimming removed 3 bases at V and 5 bases at J, with 5 bases between.

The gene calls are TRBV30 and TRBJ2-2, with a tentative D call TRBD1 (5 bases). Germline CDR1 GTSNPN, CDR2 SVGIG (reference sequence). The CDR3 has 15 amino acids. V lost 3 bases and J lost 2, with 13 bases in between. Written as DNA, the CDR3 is TGTGCCTGGAGCGCCCTACAGGCCAACACCGGGGAGCTGTTTTTT. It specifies CAWSALQANTGELFF.

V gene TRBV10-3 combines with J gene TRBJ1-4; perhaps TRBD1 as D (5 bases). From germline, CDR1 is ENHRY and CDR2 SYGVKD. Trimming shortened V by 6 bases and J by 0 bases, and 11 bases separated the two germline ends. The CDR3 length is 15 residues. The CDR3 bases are TGTGCCATCAGGGCTCAGGGTTCAACTAATGAAAAACTGTTTTTT. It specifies CAIRAQGSTNEKLFF.

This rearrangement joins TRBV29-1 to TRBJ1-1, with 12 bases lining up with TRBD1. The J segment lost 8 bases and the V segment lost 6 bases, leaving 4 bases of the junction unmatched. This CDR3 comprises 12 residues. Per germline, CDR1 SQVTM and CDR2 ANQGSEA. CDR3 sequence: CSVGQGASEAFF. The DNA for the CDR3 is TGCAGCGTGGGACAGGGGGCAAGCGAAGCTTTCTTT. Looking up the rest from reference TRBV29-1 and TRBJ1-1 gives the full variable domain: SAVISQKPSRDICQRGTSLTIQCQVDSQVTMMFWYRQQPGQSLTLIATANQGSEATYESGFVIDKFPISRPNLTFSTLTVSNMSPEDSSIYLCSVGQGASEAFFGQGTRLTVV.

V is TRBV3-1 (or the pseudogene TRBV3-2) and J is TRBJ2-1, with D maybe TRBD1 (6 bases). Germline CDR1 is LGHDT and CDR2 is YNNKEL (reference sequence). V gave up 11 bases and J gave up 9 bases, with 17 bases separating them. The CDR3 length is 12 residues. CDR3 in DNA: TGTGCCCTCCCCCGCCCAGGGGCTGAGCAGTTCTTC. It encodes CALPRPGAEQFF.

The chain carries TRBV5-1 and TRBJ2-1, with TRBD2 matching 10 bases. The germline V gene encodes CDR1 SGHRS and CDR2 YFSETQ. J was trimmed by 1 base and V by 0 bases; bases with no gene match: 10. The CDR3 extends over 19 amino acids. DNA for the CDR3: TGCGCCAGCAGCTTGGAAACTACGCCACTAGCGGGATCCTACAATGAGCAGTTCTTC. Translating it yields CASSLETTPLAGSYNEQFF.

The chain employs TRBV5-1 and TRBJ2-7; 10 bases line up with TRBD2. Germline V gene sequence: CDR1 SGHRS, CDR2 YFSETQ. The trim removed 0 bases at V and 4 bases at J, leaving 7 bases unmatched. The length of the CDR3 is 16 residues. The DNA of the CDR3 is TGCGCCAGCAGCTTGGGCTCTAGCGGGAGCAGGTACGAGCAGTACTTC. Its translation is CASSLGSSGSRYEQYF.

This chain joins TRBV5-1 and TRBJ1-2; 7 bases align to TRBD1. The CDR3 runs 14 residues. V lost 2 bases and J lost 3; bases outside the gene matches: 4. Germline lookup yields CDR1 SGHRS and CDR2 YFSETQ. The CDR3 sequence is CASSLQGRDYGYTF. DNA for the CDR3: TGCGCCAGCAGCTTACAGGGGCGGGACTATGGCTACACCTTC.

CDR3 nucleotides: TGTGCCAGCAGCCAAAATGCGGTCTATGGCTACACCTTC. As protein: CASSQNAVYGYTF. V and J are TRBV3-1 (or the pseudogene TRBV3-2) and TRBJ1-2, with D uncertain. The CDR3 contains 13 residues. Between the trimmed V and J ends, which lost 2 bases and 4 bases, there was a span of 8 bases. Per germline, CDR1 LGHDT and CDR2 YNNKEL (reference sequence).

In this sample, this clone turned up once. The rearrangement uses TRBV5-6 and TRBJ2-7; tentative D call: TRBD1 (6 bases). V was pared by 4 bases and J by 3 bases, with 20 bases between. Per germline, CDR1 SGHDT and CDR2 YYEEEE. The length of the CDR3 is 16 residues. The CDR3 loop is CASSPLRAGALYEQYF. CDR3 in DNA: TGTGCCAGCAGCCCCCTGAGGGCAGGGGCTCTCTACGAGCAGTACTTC.

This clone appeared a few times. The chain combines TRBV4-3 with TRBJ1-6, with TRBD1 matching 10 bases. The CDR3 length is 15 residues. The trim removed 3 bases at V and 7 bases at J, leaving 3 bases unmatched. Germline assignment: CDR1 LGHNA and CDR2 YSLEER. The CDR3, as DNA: TGCGCCAGCAGCCAGACAGGGGGCCCAAATTCACCCCTCCACTTT. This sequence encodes CASSQTGGPNSPLHF.

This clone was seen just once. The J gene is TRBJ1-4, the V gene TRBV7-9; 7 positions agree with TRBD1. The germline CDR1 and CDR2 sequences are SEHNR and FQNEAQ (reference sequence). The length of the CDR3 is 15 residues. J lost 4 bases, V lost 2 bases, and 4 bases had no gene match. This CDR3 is CASSLRDRLNEKLFF. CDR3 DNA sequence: TGTGCCAGCAGCTTACGGGACAGACTTAATGAAAAACTGTTTTTT.